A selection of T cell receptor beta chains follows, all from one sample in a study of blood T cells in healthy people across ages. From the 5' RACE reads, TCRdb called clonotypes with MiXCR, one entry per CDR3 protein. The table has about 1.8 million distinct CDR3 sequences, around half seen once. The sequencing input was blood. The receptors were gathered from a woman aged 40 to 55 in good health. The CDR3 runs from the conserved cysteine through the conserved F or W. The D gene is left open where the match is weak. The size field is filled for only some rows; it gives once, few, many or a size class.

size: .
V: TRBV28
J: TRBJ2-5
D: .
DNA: TGTGCCAGCAGTTGGGGACGAGTCGCTGAGACCCAGTACTTC
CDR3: CASSWGRVAETQYF

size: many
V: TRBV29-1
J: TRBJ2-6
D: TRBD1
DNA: TGCAGCGTCCTAACAGGGGGCATAAGCTCTGGGGCCAACGTCCTGACTTTC
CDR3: CSVLTGGISSGANVLTF

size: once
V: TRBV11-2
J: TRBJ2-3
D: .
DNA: TGTGCCAGCAGCTTAGGACCCTTTAGCACAGATACGCAGTATTTT
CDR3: CASSLGPFSTDTQYF

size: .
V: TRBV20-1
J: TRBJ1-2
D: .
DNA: TGCAGTGCTGTCCCCCCCACTGGGGTGGGCCCCGACGGCTACACCTTC
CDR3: CSAVPPTGVGPDGYTF

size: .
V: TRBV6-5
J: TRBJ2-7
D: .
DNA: TGTGCCAGCAGTGACAGCTCCATAAACTACGAGCAGTACTTC
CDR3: CASSDSSINYEQYF

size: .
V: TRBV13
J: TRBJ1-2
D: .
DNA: TGTGCCAGCAGCTTAGGGCTAGGGAGCTTGGACTATGGCTACACCTTC
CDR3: CASSLGLGSLDYGYTF

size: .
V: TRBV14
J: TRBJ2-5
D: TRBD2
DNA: TGTGCCAGCAGCCAAGGGATAGGACTAGGACAAGAGACCCAGTACTTC
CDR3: CASSQGIGLGQETQYF

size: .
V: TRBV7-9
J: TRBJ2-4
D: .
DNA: TGTGCCAGCAGCTCGGGACTGTTAAAAAACATTCAGTACTTC
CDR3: CASSSGLLKNIQYF

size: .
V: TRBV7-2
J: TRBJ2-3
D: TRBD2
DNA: TGTGCCAGCAGCTTGGGAATGCGGGGGGGCCCCACAGATACGCAGTATTTT
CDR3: CASSLGMRGGPTDTQYF

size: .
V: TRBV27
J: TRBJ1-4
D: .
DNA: TGTGCCAGCAGCCCACGGTGGGAGGAAAAACTGTTTTTT
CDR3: CASSPRWEEKLFF

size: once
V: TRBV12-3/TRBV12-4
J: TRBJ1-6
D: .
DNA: TGTGCCAGCAGATTGGGGGGGGAGGAATCACCCCTCCACTTT
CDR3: CASRLGGEESPLHF

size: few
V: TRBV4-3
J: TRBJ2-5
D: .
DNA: TGCGCCAGCAGCGTAATCGGCGGGGTTCGAGAGACCCAGTACTTC
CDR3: CASSVIGGVRETQYF

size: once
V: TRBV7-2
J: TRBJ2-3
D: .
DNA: TGTGCCAGCAGCTCCGCCGGGACACAAGATACGCAGTATTTT
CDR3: CASSSAGTQDTQYF

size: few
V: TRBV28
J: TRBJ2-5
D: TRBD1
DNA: TGTGCCAGCAGTCCCGCAGCGACAGGGGTGTGGTCAGAGACCCAGTACTTC
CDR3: CASSPAATGVWSETQYF

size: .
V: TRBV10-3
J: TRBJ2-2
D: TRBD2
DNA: TGTGCCACACGGACTGTGGGGAGGGGTACCGGGGAGCTGTTTTTT
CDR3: CATRTVGRGTGELFF

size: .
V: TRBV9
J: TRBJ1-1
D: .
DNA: TGTGCCAGCAGCCAAAAGGGGGTTGGCACTGAAGCTTTCTTT
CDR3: CASSQKGVGTEAFF

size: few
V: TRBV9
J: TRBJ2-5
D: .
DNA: TGTGCCAGCAGCGTAGCGCCAGGGATAGGTGAGACCCAGTACTTC
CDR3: CASSVAPGIGETQYF

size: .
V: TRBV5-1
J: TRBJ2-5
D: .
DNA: TGCGCCAGCGGGCTTTACCAAGAGACCCAGTACTTC
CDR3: CASGLYQETQYF

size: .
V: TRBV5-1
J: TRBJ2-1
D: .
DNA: TGCGCCAGCAGCGTTGAACGGACGCCTTGGCTGTTCTTC
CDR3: CASSVERTPWLFF

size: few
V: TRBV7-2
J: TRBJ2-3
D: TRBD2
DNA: TGTGCCAGCAGCTTTCAGCTAGCGGGGGGGTTGGGCACAGATACGCAGTATTTT
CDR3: CASSFQLAGGLGTDTQYF

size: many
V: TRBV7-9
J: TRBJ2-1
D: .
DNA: TGTGCCAGCAGCTTATCGATGAGGTACAATGAGCAGTTCTTC
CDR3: CASSLSMRYNEQFF

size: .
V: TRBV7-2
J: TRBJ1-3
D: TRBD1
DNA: TGTGCCAGCAGCTCATTTGGGTGGACAGGGGACCTCTCTGGAAACACCATATATTTT
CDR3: CASSSFGWTGDLSGNTIYF

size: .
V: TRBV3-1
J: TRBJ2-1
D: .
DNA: TGTGCCAGCAGGCGAAGGGGGGGAGATGAGCAGTTCTTC
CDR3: CASRRRGGDEQFF

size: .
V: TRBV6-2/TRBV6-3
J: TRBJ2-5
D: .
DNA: TGTGCCAGCAGTTACACCGACAGACAAGAGACCCAGTACTTC
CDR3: CASSYTDRQETQYF

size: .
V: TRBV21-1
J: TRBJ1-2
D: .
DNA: TGTGCCAGCAGCAAAGGGCTCCGACAGCCCGACGGTGGCTACACCTTC
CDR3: CASSKGLRQPDGGYTF

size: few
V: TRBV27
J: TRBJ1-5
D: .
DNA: TGTGCCTCAGGACAGTTTAGCAATCAGCCCCAGCATTTT
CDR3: CASGQFSNQPQHF

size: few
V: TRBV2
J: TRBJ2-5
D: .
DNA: TGTGCCAGCACGTATCAGGGTAACCAAGAGACCCAGTACTTC
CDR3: CASTYQGNQETQYF

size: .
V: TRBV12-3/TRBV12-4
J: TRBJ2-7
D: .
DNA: TGTGCCAGCAGCCCCCAGTTGGGCTCCTACGAGCAGTACTTC
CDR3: CASSPQLGSYEQYF

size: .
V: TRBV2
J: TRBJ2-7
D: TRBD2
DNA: TGTGCCAGCAGACCTAGCGGGGGGGGCTACGAGCAGTACTTC
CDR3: CASRPSGGGYEQYF

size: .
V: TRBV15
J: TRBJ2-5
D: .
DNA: TGTGCCACCAGCAACCCGATTGAGGCATACCAAGAGACCCAGTACTTC
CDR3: CATSNPIEAYQETQYF

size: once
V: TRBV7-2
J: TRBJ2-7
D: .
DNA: TGTGCCAGCAGCTCGAGGAGCCCCTACGAGCAGTACTTC
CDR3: CASSSRSPYEQYF

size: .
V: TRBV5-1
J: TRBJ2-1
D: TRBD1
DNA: TGCGCCAGCATCGGACAGGGGGCGCGGGATGAGCAGTTCTTC
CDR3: CASIGQGARDEQFF

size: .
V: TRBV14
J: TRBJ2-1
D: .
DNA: TGTGCCAGCAGCTTGACATGTGCATACAATGAGCAGTTCTTC
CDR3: CASSLTCAYNEQFF

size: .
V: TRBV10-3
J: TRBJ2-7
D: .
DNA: TGTGCCATCAGTGAGGGACTGGACGACTCTTACGAGCAGTACTTC
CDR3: CAISEGLDDSYEQYF

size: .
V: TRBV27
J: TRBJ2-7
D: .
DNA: TGTGCCGGCAGTTCGGTGACCTCCTACGAGCAGTACTTC
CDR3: CAGSSVTSYEQYF

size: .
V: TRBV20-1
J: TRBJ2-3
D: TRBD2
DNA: TGCAGTGCTAGACCCTTGACTAGCGGGTTGAACACAGATACGCAGTATTTT
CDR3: CSARPLTSGLNTDTQYF

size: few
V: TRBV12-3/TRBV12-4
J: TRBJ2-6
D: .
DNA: TGTGCCAGCAGTTTCGGGTTACCGACTGGGGCCAACGTCCTGACTTTC
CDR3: CASSFGLPTGANVLTF

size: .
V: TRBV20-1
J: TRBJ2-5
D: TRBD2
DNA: TGCAGTGCTAGAGATCCGACTAGCGGGGTGGTCGAGACCCAGTACTTC
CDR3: CSARDPTSGVVETQYF

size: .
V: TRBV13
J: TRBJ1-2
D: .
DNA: TGTGCCAGCAGCCCCACTCAGGGACAAGGCTACACCTTC
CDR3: CASSPTQGQGYTF

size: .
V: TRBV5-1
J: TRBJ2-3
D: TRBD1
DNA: TGCGCCAGCAGCTTGGAGGTGGGACAGGGTCCAGATACGCAGTATTTT
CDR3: CASSLEVGQGPDTQYF

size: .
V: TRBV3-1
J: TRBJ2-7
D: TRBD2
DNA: TGTGCCAGCAGCCAACGTACCGGGGGGTCTCTCTACGAGCAGTACTTC
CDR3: CASSQRTGGSLYEQYF

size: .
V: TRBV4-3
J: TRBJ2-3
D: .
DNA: TGCGCCAGCAGCCAAGCCCCCAGAGTCGATACAGATACGCAGTATTTT
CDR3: CASSQAPRVDTDTQYF

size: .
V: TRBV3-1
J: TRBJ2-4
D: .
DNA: TGTGCCAGCAGCCAACGCAACCGGGGGGCCAAAAACATTCAGTACTTC
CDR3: CASSQRNRGAKNIQYF

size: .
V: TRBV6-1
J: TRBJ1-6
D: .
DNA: TGTGCCAGCAGTACTGACGGGAGCTCCTATAATTCACCCCTCCACTTT
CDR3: CASSTDGSSYNSPLHF

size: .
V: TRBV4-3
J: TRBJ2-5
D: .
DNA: TGCGCCAGCAGCCAAGGCAGGGTTAACGAGCGGTACTTC
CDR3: CASSQGRVNERYF

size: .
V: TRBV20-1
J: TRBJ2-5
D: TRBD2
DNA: TGCAGTGCTACAATAGCGGGGGAGCGGGAGACCCAGTACTTC
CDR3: CSATIAGERETQYF

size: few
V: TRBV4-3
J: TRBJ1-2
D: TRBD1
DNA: TGCGCCAGCAGCCAAGGGGGACAGGGGGCGTCCTATGGCTACACCTTC
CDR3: CASSQGGQGASYGYTF

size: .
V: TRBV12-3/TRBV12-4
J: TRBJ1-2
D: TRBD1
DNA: TGTGCCAGCTCTCGCCATGGGACAGCCTATGGCTACACCTTC
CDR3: CASSRHGTAYGYTF

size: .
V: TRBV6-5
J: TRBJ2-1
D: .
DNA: TGTGCCAGCAGTTACCAGGGTTTGGGCAATGAGCAGTTCTTC
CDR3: CASSYQGLGNEQFF

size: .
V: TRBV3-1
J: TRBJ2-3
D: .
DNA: TGTGCCAGCAGCCAAGAAACGGCCCAGAGCACAGATACGCAGTATTTT
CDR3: CASSQETAQSTDTQYF

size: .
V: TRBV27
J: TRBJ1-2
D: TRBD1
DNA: TGTGCCAGCAGCTCCCGGGACAGGGGTACCTATGGCTACACCTTC
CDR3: CASSSRDRGTYGYTF

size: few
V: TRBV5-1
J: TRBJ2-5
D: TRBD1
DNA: TGCGCCAGCAGCATGGGACAGAACCAAGAGACCCAGTACTTC
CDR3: CASSMGQNQETQYF